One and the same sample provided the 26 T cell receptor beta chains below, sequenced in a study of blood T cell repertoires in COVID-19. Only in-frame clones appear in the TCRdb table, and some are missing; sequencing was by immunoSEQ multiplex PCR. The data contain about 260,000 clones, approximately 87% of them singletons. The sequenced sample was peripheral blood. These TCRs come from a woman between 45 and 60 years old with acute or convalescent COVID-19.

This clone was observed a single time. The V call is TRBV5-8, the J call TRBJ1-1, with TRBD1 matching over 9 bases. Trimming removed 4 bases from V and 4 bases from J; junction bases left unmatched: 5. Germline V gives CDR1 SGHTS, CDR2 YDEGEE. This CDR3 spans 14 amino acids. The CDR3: CASSRTGVGTEAFF. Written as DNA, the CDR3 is TGTGCCAGCAGCCGGACAGGGGTGGGCACTGAAGCTTTCTTT.

CDR3 region: CASSKDRGLNEQFF. CDR3 in DNA: TGTGCCAGCAGCAAGGACAGGGGGCTAAATGAGCAGTTCTTC. V gene TRBV2 combines with J gene TRBJ2-1; 11 bases fit TRBD1. The trim removed 6 bases at V and 7 bases at J, leaving 5 bases unmatched. The CDR3 runs 14 residues. Germline V gene lookup returns CDR1 SNHLY and CDR2 FYNNEI.

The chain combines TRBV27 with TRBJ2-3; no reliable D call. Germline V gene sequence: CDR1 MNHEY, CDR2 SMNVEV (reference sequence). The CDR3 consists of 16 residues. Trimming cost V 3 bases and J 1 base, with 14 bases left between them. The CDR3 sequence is CASSFRGDIRTDTQYF. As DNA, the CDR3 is TGTGCCAGCAGTTTTCGCGGAGATATACGCACAGATACGCAGTATTTT.

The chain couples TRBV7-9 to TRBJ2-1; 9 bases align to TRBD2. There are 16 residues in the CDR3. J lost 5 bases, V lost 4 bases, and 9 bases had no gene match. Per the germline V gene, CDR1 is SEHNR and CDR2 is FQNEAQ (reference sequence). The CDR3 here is CASSSLAGGPHNEQFF. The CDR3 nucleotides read TGTGCCAGCAGCTCATTGGCGGGAGGGCCCCACAATGAGCAGTTCTTC. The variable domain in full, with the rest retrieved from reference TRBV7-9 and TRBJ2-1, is DTGVSQNPRHKITKRGQNVTFRCDPISEHNRLYWYRQTLGQGPEFLTYFQNEAQLEKSRLLSDRFSAERPKGSFSTLEIQRTEQGDSAMYLCASSSLAGGPHNEQFFGPGTRLTVL.

The CDR3 loop is CASSDRGQNEQFF. The CDR3 bases are TGTGCCAGCAGCGACAGGGGGCAAAATGAGCAGTTCTTC. This chain joins TRBV11-2 and TRBJ2-1; the match to TRBD1 covers 10 bases. The CDR3 length is 13 residues. V was clipped by 5 bases and J by 7 bases; unmatched bases: 2. The germline V gene encodes CDR1 SGHAT and CDR2 FQNNGV.

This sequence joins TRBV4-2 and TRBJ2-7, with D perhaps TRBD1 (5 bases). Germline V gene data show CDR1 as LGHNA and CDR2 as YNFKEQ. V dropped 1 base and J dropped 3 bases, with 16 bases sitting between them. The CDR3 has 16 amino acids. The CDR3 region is CASSQAEDTYFYEQYF. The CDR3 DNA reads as TGTGCCAGCAGCCAAGCAGAGGACACCTACTTCTACGAGCAGTACTTC.

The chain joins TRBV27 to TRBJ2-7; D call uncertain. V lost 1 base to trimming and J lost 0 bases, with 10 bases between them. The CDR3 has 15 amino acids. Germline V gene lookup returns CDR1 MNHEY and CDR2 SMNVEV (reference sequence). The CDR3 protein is CASSLFYSLSYEQYF. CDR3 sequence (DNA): TGTGCCAGCAGTTTATTTTACAGCCTCTCCTACGAGCAGTACTTC.

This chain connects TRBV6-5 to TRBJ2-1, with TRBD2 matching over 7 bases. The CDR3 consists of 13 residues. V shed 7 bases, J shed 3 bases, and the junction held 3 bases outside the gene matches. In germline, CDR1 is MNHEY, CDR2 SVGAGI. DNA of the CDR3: TGTGCCAGCACGGGAGGTAGCTACAATGAGCAGTTCTTC. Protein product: CASTGGSYNEQFF.

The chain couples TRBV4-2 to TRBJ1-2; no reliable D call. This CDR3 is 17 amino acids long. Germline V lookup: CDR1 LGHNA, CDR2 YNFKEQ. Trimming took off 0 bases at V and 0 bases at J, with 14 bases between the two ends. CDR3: CASSQDGSRGPNYGYTF. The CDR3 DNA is TGTGCCAGCAGCCAAGACGGATCCCGCGGTCCTAACTATGGCTACACCTTC.

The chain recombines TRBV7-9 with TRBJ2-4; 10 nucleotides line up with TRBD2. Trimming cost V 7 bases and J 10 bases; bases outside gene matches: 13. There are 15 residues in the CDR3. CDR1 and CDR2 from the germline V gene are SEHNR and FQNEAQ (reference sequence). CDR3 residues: CASTWDLAGEGIQYF. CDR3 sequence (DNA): TGTGCCAGCACCTGGGACCTAGCGGGAGAGGGGATTCAGTACTTC.

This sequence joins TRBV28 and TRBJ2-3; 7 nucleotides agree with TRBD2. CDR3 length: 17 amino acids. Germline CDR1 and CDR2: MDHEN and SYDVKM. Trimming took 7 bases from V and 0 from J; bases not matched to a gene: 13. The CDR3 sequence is CASNRAGVITSTDTQYF. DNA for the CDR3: TGTGCCAGCAATCGCGCGGGAGTGATTACTAGCACAGATACGCAGTATTTT. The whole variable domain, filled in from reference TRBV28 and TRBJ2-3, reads DVKVTQSSRYLVKRTGEKVFLECVQDMDHENMFWYRQDPGLGLRLIYFSYDVKMKEKGDIPEGYSVSREKKERFSLILESASTNQTSMYLCASNRAGVITSTDTQYFGPGTRLTVL.

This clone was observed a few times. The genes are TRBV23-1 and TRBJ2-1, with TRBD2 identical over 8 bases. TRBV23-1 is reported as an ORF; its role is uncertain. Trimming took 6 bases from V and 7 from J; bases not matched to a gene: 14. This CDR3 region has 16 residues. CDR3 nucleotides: TGCGCCAGCAGCCTCCTCGGAGCGGGAGAAAGGAATGAGCAGTTCTTC. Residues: CASSLLGAGERNEQFF.

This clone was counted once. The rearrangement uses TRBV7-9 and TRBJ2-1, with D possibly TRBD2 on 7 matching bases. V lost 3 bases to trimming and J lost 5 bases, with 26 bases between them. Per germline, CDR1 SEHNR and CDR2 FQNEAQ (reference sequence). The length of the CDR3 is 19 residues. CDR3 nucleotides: TGTGCCAGCAGCTTTTGGGGAGGGGGGGGAAAATCCCCAAACAATGAGCAGTTCTTC. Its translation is CASSFWGGGGKSPNNEQFF.

The CDR3 DNA sequence: TGTGCCAGCAGCGTAGGGGACTTTGATAATTCACCCCTCCACTTT. This translates into CASSVGDFDNSPLHF. The chain links TRBV9 to TRBJ1-6; possible D gene TRBD1, 5 bases. From germline, CDR1 is SGDLS and CDR2 YYNGEE. V was clipped by 0 bases and J by 5 bases, with 9 bases between them. CDR3 length: 15 amino acids.

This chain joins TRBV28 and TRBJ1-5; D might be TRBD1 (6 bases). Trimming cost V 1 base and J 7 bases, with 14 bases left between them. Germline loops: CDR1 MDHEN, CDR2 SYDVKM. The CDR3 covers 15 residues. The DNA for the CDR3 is TGTGCCAGCAGTTTATTTCGGGGGGCGGCCCAGCCCCAGCATTTT. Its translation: CASSLFRGAAQPQHF.

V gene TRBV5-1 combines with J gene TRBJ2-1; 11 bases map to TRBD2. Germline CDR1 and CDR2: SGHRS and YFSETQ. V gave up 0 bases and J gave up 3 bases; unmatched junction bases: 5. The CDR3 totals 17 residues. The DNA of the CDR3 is TGCGCCAGCAGCTTGGAGGTACTAGCGGGAGTCTACAATGAGCAGTTCTTC. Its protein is CASSLEVLAGVYNEQFF.

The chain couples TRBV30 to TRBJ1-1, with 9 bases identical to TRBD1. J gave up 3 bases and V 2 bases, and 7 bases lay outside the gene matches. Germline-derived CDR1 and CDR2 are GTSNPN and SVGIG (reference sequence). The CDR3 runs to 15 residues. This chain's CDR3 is CAWSPSDRGDTEAFF. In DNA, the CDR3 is TGTGCCTGGAGTCCTTCGGACAGGGGAGACACTGAAGCTTTCTTT.

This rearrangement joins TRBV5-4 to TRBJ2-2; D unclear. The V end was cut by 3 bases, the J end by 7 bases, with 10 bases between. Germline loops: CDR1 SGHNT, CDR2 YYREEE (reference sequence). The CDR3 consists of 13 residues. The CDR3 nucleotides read TGTGCCAGCAGCTCCCCGGTAAGCGGGGAGCTGTTTTTT. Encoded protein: CASSSPVSGELFF.

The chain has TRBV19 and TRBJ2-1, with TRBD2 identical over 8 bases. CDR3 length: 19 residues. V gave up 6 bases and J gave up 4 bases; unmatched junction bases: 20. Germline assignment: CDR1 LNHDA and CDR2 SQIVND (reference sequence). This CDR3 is CASSAHGTRAAGLYNEQFF. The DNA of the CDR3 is TGTGCCAGTAGCGCTCACGGGACTAGGGCAGCGGGGTTATACAATGAGCAGTTCTTC.

In DNA form, the CDR3 reads TGTGCCAGTTCGCCTACTAGCGCTGCCTCCTACGAGCAGTACTTC. This codes for CASSPTSAASYEQYF. The chain joins TRBV19 to TRBJ2-7, with 7 positions matching TRBD2. V lost 8 bases, J lost 0 bases, and 10 bases stayed unmatched. Germline CDR1 and CDR2: LNHDA and SQIVND (reference sequence). The CDR3 extends over 15 amino acids.

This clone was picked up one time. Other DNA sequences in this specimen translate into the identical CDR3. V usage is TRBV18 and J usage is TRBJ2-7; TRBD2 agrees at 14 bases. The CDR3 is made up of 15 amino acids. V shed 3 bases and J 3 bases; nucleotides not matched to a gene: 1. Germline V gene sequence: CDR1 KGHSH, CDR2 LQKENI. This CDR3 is CASSPGLAGGYEQYF. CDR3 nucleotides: TGTGCCAGCTCACCCGGACTAGCGGGAGGCTACGAGCAGTACTTC.

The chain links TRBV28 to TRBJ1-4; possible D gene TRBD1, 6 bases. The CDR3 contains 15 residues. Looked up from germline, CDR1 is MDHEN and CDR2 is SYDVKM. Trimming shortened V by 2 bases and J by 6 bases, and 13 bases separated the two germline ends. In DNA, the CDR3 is TGTGCCAGCAGTTTACCCCGGGACACGGATGAAAAACTGTTTTTT. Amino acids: CASSLPRDTDEKLFF. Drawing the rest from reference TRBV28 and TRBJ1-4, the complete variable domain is DVKVTQSSRYLVKRTGEKVFLECVQDMDHENMFWYRQDPGLGLRLIYFSYDVKMKEKGDIPEGYSVSREKKERFSLILESASTNQTSMYLCASSLPRDTDEKLFFGSGTQLSVL.

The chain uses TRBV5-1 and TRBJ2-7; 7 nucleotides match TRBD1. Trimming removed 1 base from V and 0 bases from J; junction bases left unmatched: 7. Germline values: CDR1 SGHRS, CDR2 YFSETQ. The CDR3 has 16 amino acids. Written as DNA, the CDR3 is TGCGCCAGCAGCTTGACAGGGACAGCCGTCTCCTACGAGCAGTACTTC. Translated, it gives CASSLTGTAVSYEQYF.

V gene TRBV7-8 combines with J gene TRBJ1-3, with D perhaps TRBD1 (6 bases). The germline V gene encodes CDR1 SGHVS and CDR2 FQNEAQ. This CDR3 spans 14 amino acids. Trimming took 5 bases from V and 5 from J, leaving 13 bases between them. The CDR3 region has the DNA TGTGCCAGCAGCGGAGGGACATCAAGAAACACCATATATTTT. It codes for CASSGGTSRNTIYF.

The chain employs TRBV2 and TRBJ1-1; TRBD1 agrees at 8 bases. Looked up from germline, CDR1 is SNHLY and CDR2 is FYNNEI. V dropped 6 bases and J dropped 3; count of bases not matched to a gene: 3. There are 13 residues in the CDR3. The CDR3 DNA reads TGTGCCAGCAGGGGACAGGAGGACACTGAAGCTTTCTTT. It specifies CASRGQEDTEAFF.

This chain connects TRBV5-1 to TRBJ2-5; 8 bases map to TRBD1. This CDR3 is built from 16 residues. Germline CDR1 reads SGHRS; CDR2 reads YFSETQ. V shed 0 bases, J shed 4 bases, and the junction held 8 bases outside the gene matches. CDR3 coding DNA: TGCGCCAGCAGCTTGGGGAGCGCAGGGGGCGCAGAGACCCAGTACTTC. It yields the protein CASSLGSAGGAETQYF.